These 29 T cell receptor beta chains came from one sample sequenced in a study of long-term antiretroviral therapy in people with HIV. The assay used was immunoSEQ (version v3.0), run at survey level. Here immunoSEQ multiplex PCR was the method, and the copy in TCRdb shows in-frame clones only, minus some. The profile covers some 31,000 clones, with 95% appearing a single time and around 7.4% taken by the ten largest. The source material was unsorted PBMCs, sampled 5.3 years after starting antiretroviral therapy. Receptors were obtained from a man younger than 40 with HIV.

V gene TRBV2 combines with J gene TRBJ2-1; D is undetermined. V gave up 2 bases and J gave up 6 bases, with 14 bases separating them. This CDR3 has 15 residues. Germline-derived CDR1 and CDR2 are SNHLY and FYNNEI. CDR3 in DNA: TGTGCCAGCAGTGAAAACCCCCGAAACAGCAATGAGCAGTTCTTC. Translated: CASSENPRNSNEQFF.

In its sample, this clone was seen once. The chain has TRBV9 and TRBJ2-1; 9 bases are shared with TRBD1. The ends lost 2 bases at V and 3 bases at J; junction bases unmatched: 3. Germline V gene data show CDR1 as SGDLS and CDR2 as YYNGEE. This CDR3 is built from 15 residues. CDR3: CASSVDRGSYNEQFF. The CDR3 DNA reads as TGTGCCAGCAGCGTGGACAGGGGTAGCTACAATGAGCAGTTCTTC. Variable domain in full (rest from reference TRBV9 and TRBJ2-1): DSGVTQTPKHLITATGQRVTLRCSPRSGDLSVYWYQQSLDQGLQFLIQYYNGEERAKGNILERFSAQQFPDLHSELNLSSLELGDSALYFCASSVDRGSYNEQFFGPGTRLTVL.

This clone was seen a single time. J is TRBJ1-5 and V is TRBV7-9, with 7 bases matching TRBD1. Looked up from germline, CDR1 is SEHNR and CDR2 is FQNEAQ (reference sequence). The CDR3 has 14 residues. V trimming: 4 bases; J trimming: 2 bases; junction bases outside the gene matches: 2. CDR3 sequence reads: CASSSTGGNQPQHF. Written as DNA, the CDR3 is TGTGCCAGCAGCTCCACAGGGGGCAATCAGCCCCAGCATTTT.

This chain links TRBV7-9 with TRBJ2-5; D remains unclear. Germline V CDR1 and CDR2: SEHNR, FQNEAQ (reference sequence). The CDR3 contains 13 residues. Trimming pared 0 bases from V and 4 bases from J, leaving 6 bases between. The CDR3 here is CASSLALRETQYF. CDR3 coding DNA: TGTGCCAGCAGCTTAGCACTCCGAGAGACCCAGTACTTC.

The chain has TRBV28 and TRBJ1-4; 7 nucleotides align to TRBD1. The CDR3 runs to 15 residues. Germline V gene lookup returns CDR1 MDHEN and CDR2 SYDVKM. Trimming took 3 bases from V and 5 from J; bases not matched to a gene: 6. CDR3 loop: CASSLVGQDNEKLFF. CDR3 nucleotide sequence: TGTGCCAGCAGTTTGGTTGGACAGGACAATGAAAAACTGTTTTTT.

V usage is TRBV10-1 and J usage is TRBJ1-2; 8 bases match TRBD1. V gave up 4 bases and J gave up 1 base; unmatched junction bases: 11. This CDR3 contains 17 residues. Germline assignment: CDR1 WNHNN and CDR2 SYGVQD (reference sequence). The CDR3 bases are TGCGCCAGCAGTGCCAAAGGACAGGGTGTAAGTAACTATGGCTACACCTTC. Its protein is CASSAKGQGVSNYGYTF.

The chain uses TRBV2 and TRBJ1-1; D is uncertain. The length of the CDR3 is 14 residues. The ends were cut back, 3 bases at V and 2 bases at J, with 10 bases in the middle. Germline values: CDR1 SNHLY, CDR2 FYNNEI. CDR3 sequence (DNA): TGTGCCAGCAGTGATTTGGGAGATAACACTGAAGCTTTCTTT. Translation gives CASSDLGDNTEAFF.

The chain recombines TRBV5-5 with TRBJ1-2; possibly TRBD1 for D (5 bases). This CDR3 comprises 14 residues. Germline loops: CDR1 SGHKS, CDR2 YYEKEE (reference sequence). Trimming removed 1 base from V and 4 bases from J, with 11 bases in between. CDR3 nucleotides: TGTGCCAGCAGCTTGCCGACAGCGTTCTATGGCTACACCTTC. Encoded protein: CASSLPTAFYGYTF.

In regard to this clone: The sample carries other DNA sequences with the same CDR3. V and J are TRBV2 and TRBJ2-7, with 9 bases fitting TRBD1. V gave up 0 bases and J gave up 0 bases; unmatched junction bases: 3. This CDR3 is built from 16 residues. Germline V CDR1 and CDR2: SNHLY, FYNNEI. CDR3 sequence reads: CASSEAGTGSSYEQYF. The DNA of the CDR3 is TGTGCCAGCAGTGAAGCCGGGACAGGGAGCTCCTACGAGCAGTACTTC.

V and J are TRBV10-1 and TRBJ2-7, with TRBD2 matching 8 bases. The V and J ends lost 5 bases and 2 bases, in that order; junction bases with no gene match: 5. The CDR3 loop spans 14 amino acids. CDR1 is WNHNN and CDR2 is SYGVQD in the germline V gene (reference sequence). The CDR3 nucleotides read TGCGCCAGCAGTACGGGGGGGAGAACCTACGAGCAGTACTTC. This sequence encodes CASSTGGRTYEQYF.

The rearrangement joins TRBV13 to TRBJ2-7; D unclear. V was pared by 3 bases and J by 3 bases, with 9 bases between. This CDR3 contains 13 residues. CDR1 PRHDT and CDR2 FYEKMQ come from the germline V gene (reference sequence). In DNA, the CDR3 is TGTGCCAGCAGCTTCGGGCCCTTCTACGAGCAGTACTTC. It is translated as CASSFGPFYEQYF.

The gene calls are TRBV12-5 and TRBJ2-3; 12 positions match TRBD2. The V gene's germline CDR1 is LGHNT and CDR2 FRNRAP. Trimming took 4 bases from V and 5 from J; bases not matched to a gene: 7. The CDR3 loop spans 16 amino acids. The CDR3 DNA reads as TGTGCTAGTGGTTGGTTCCTAGCGGGGGGGCAAGATACGCAGTATTTT. Encoded protein: CASGWFLAGGQDTQYF. Full variable domain (outside the CDR3, taken from reference TRBV12-5 and TRBJ2-3): DARVTQTPRHKVTEMGQEVTMRCQPILGHNTVFWYRQTMMQGLELLAYFRNRAPLDDSGMPKDRFSAEMPDATLATLKIQPSEPRDSAVYFCASGWFLAGGQDTQYFGPGTRLTVL.

V gene TRBV7-9 combines with J gene TRBJ2-3; D ambiguous. Trimming removed 5 bases at V and 1 base at J, with 13 bases between. Per the germline V gene, CDR1 is SEHNR and CDR2 is FQNEAQ (reference sequence). This CDR3 region has 15 residues. The CDR3 bases are TGTGCCAGCAGCCTCGGTAACGGAGGCACAGATACGCAGTATTTT. It specifies CASSLGNGGTDTQYF.

Points on this clone: A junction boundary mismatches the germline segment, possibly from a read error. The J gene is TRBJ1-5, the V gene TRBV2, with D uncertain. Per the germline V gene, CDR1 is SNHLY and CDR2 is FYNNEI. This CDR3 region has 14 residues. CDR3: CASSEVASDQPQHF. In DNA form, the CDR3 reads TGTGCCAGCAGTGAAGTAGCTAGCGATCAGCCCCAGCATTTT.

The J gene is TRBJ2-3, the V gene TRBV29-1; TRBD2 might be the D (6 bases). Germline V lookup: CDR1 SQVTM, CDR2 ANQGSEA. There are 13 residues in the CDR3. Trimming cost V 7 bases and J 11 bases, with 22 bases left between them. DNA for the CDR3: TGCAGCGCCCTAGAACGGAGGTTGGGGGGGCAGTATTTT. As protein: CSALERRLGGQYF.

This chain connects TRBV9 to TRBJ1-1, with D perhaps matching TRBD1 (6 bases). Germline CDR1 and CDR2: SGDLS and YYNGEE. There are 15 residues in the CDR3. Trimming removed 4 bases at V and 5 bases at J, with 18 bases between. The CDR3 sequence: CASSPSAGTRTEAFF. In nucleotides, the CDR3 is TGTGCCAGCAGCCCTAGTGCAGGGACAAGGACTGAAGCTTTCTTT.

The chain carries TRBV27 and TRBJ1-5, with TRBD1 matching over 10 bases. The CDR3 spans 14 residues. Per germline, CDR1 MNHEY and CDR2 SMNVEV (reference sequence). V trimming: 6 bases; J trimming: 4 bases; junction bases outside the gene matches: 3. CDR3 bases: TGTGCCAGCAGCCCGGACAGGGGGAATCAGCCCCAGCATTTT. Protein product: CASSPDRGNQPQHF.

This clone has just a few counts. The CDR3 bases are TGTGCCAGCAGGGGACTAGCGGCGCCCCGGGAGACCCAGTACTTC. It encodes CASRGLAAPRETQYF. The chain joins TRBV28 to TRBJ2-5; 11 bases are shared with TRBD2. Germline V gene data show CDR1 as MDHEN and CDR2 as SYDVKM. V lost 6 bases and J lost 5; bases outside the gene matches: 8. This CDR3 spans 15 amino acids.

This rearrangement joins TRBV19 to TRBJ1-4, with TRBD1 as a possible D gene (5 bases). The CDR3 spans 13 residues. The germline V and J ends were trimmed by 4 bases and 10 bases, with 13 bases remaining between them. Germline V gene sequence: CDR1 LNHDA, CDR2 SQIVND (reference sequence). The CDR3, as DNA: TGTGCCAGTAGTACCGACAGCGGTGGAAAACTGTTTTTT. This translates into CASSTDSGGKLFF.

V usage is TRBV27 and J usage is TRBJ1-1, with TRBD1 identical over 10 bases. The V gene's germline CDR1 is MNHEY and CDR2 SMNVEV (reference sequence). The CDR3 length is 13 residues. J lost 6 bases, V lost 3 bases, and 1 base had no gene match. The CDR3, as DNA: TGTGCCAGCAGTTTGGACAGGGGGGCTGAAGCTTTCTTT. This encodes CASSLDRGAEAFF.

V is TRBV29-1 and J is TRBJ1-3; D remains unclear. Germline CDR1 and CDR2: SQVTM and ANQGSEA. V lost 4 bases, J lost 0 bases, and 1 base lay in between. This CDR3 spans 11 amino acids. CDR3 in DNA: TGCAGCGTTGCCTCTGGAAACACCATATATTTT. This translates into CSVASGNTIYF.

V usage is TRBV4-1 and J usage is TRBJ2-5, with 10 positions matching TRBD1. CDR1 MGHRA and CDR2 YSYEKL come from the germline V gene. CDR3 length equals 15 residues. J lost 3 bases, V lost 4 bases, and 5 bases had no gene match. The CDR3 DNA reads as TGCGCCAGCAGCCTCGGGACAGGGGATGAAGAGACCCAGTACTTC. This gives the protein CASSLGTGDEETQYF.

In this sample, this clone turned up a few times. This chain joins TRBV27 and TRBJ2-3; 8 bases map to TRBD1. Germline V CDR1 and CDR2: MNHEY, SMNVEV (reference sequence). This CDR3 has 17 residues. Losses at the gene ends were 5 bases for V and 1 base for J; bases not matched to a gene: 11. The CDR3 DNA sequence: TGTGCCAGCAGTGGACAGGGACTTGGAAACCGCACAGATACGCAGTATTTT. This sequence encodes CASSGQGLGNRTDTQYF.

The chain uses TRBV29-1 and TRBJ2-3; 8 positions agree with TRBD2. V trimming: 7 bases; J trimming: 2 bases; junction bases outside the gene matches: 11. Germline V gene sequence: CDR1 SQVTM, CDR2 ANQGSEA. The CDR3 has 15 residues. Here the CDR3 DNA reads TGCAGCGCCATGCCCGGGACTAGGGTCACAGATACGCAGTATTTT. Protein product: CSAMPGTRVTDTQYF.

This clone showed up just once. The chain is built from TRBV9 and TRBJ1-2; D unresolved. Per the germline V gene, CDR1 is SGDLS and CDR2 is YYNGEE. Trimming took off 2 bases at V and 2 bases at J, with 7 bases between the two ends. CDR3 length: 13 residues. In DNA form, the CDR3 reads TGTGCCAGCAGCGTGGATCAGAACTATGGCTACACCTTC. Protein product: CASSVDQNYGYTF.

V and J are TRBV4-2 and TRBJ1-2; possible D gene TRBD1, 6 bases. This CDR3 has 14 amino acids. V was shortened by 3 bases and J by 5 bases, with 13 bases between the two germline ends. In germline, CDR1 is LGHNA, CDR2 YNFKEQ. CDR3 amino acids: CASSQAGDSYGYTF. The CDR3 nucleotides are TGTGCCAGCAGCCAGGCAGGGGATTCATATGGCTACACCTTC.

In its sample, this clone was seen once. The chain couples TRBV6-6 to TRBJ1-5; D unresolved. The CDR3 extends over 13 amino acids. Germline V lookup: CDR1 MNHNY, CDR2 SVGAGI (reference sequence). Trimming pared 8 bases from V and 7 bases from J, leaving 15 bases between. The CDR3 region is CASLALESQPQHF. CDR3 DNA sequence: TGTGCCAGCCTGGCCCTCGAGAGCCAGCCCCAGCATTTT.

The chain recombines TRBV11-2 with TRBJ1-1; D remains ambiguous. CDR3 length: 13 amino acids. Per germline, CDR1 SGHAT and CDR2 FQNNGV. V shed 5 bases and J shed 4 bases, with 11 bases lying between them. This chain's CDR3 is CASSPRGGTEAFF. CDR3 coding DNA: TGTGCCAGCAGCCCGCGAGGTGGCACTGAAGCTTTCTTT.

This chain uses TRBV7-9 with TRBJ2-7; 10 bases fit TRBD1. J lost 3 bases, V lost 5 bases, and 4 bases had no gene match. Germline values: CDR1 SEHNR, CDR2 FQNEAQ (reference sequence). The CDR3 sequence is 14 residues long. In DNA, the CDR3 is TGTGCCAGCAGCGAATGGGACAGGGGCTACGAGCAGTACTTC. This sequence encodes CASSEWDRGYEQYF.